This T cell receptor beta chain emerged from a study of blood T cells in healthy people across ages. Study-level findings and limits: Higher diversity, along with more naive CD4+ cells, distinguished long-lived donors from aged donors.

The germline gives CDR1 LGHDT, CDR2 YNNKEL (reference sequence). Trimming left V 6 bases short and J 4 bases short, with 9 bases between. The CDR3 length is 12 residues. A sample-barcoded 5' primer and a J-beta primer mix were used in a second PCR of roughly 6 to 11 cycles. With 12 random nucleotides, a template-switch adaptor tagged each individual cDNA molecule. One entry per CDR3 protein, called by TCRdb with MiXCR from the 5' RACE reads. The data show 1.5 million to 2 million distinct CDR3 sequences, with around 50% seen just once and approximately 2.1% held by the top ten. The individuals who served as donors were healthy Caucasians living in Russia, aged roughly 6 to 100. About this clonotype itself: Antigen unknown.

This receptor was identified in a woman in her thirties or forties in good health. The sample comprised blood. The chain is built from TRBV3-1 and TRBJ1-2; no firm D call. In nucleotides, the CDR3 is TGTGCCAGCAGTCAGTTTGTCTATGGCTACACCTTC. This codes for CASSQFVYGYTF.